The clone carrying this T cell receptor (beta chain) was seen a few times. The sample originates from a study of blood T cells in healthy people across ages. Trimming pared 5 bases from V and 5 bases from J, leaving 15 bases between. The CDR3 is 14 residues long. Through a sample-barcoded 5' primer and a J-beta primer mix, a second PCR was run for about 6 to 11 cycles. TCRdb independently ran MiXCR on the 5' RACE reads; one entry per CDR3 protein. Of some 1.5 million distinct CDR3 sequences listed, 25% to 30% are singletons. Specimen: blood. The genes are TRBV12-3 or TRBV12-4 and TRBJ2-5; D not certain. The TCR was taken from a woman in her 30s in good health. The CDR3 loop is CASSPNSLGETQYF. DNA of the CDR3: TGTGCCAGCAGTCCCAACTCCCTCGGGGAGACCCAGTACTTC.